Below, 20 T cell receptor beta chains from the same sample are listed, as sequenced in a study of blood T cell repertoires in COVID-19. The assay was immunoSEQ multiplex PCR, and TCRdb's table has in-frame clones only and misses some. The sample includes about 400,000 clones, roughly 91% of them seen just once. The specimen sequenced was peripheral blood. The receptors here all came from a woman aged 25 to 45 with acute or convalescent COVID-19.

The chain carries TRBV3-1 (or the pseudogene TRBV3-2) and TRBJ2-1, with 9 bases fitting TRBD2. Germline V lookup: CDR1 LGHDT, CDR2 YNNKEL (reference sequence). This CDR3 contains 17 residues. J gave up 5 bases and V 3 bases, and 11 bases lay outside the gene matches. The CDR3 loop reads CASSQGGGGPPDNEQFF. CDR3 in DNA: TGTGCCAGCAGCCAGGGCGGGGGGGGCCCCCCCGACAATGAGCAGTTCTTC.

The rearrangement joins TRBV5-8 to TRBJ2-7; TRBD1 aligns across 9 bases. J lost 4 bases, V lost 0 bases, and 11 bases had no gene match. CDR3 length equals 17 residues. CDR1 is SGHTS and CDR2 is YDEGEE in the germline V gene. CDR3 in DNA: TGTGCCAGCAGCTTGGCGACAGTAGGGGACAGGGAATACGAGCAGTACTTC. Its translation is CASSLATVGDREYEQYF.

This chain connects TRBV5-5 to TRBJ2-1; 8 positions match TRBD1. Germline V gene data show CDR1 as SGHKS and CDR2 as YYEKEE (reference sequence). CDR3 size: 15 residues. With V trimmed by 1 base and J by 8 bases, 8 bases remained unmatched. CDR3 sequence: CASSLYLTGADEQFF. The CDR3 DNA reads TGTGCCAGCAGCTTGTACTTGACAGGGGCCGATGAGCAGTTCTTC.

The rearrangement links TRBV4-1 to TRBJ2-5; 8 nucleotides line up with TRBD2. The CDR3 contains 16 residues. The trim removed 8 bases at V and 3 bases at J, leaving 14 bases unmatched. Germline V CDR1 and CDR2: MGHRA, YSYEKL. The CDR3 DNA reads TGCGCCAGCTCCCGGGGGGGGGCTACCCCCAAAGAGACCCAGTACTTC. This sequence encodes CASSRGGATPKETQYF.

This clone was detected once. J is TRBJ2-2 and V is TRBV28; 9 bases map to TRBD1. V was clipped by 4 bases and J by 6 bases; unmatched bases: 6. This CDR3 contains 15 residues. Germline V gene data show CDR1 as MDHEN and CDR2 as SYDVKM. The CDR3 reads CASSSGTGFPGELFF. The CDR3 DNA sequence: TGTGCCAGCAGTTCCGGGACAGGGTTCCCCGGGGAGCTGTTTTTT.

The gene calls are TRBV5-5 and TRBJ2-7; 9 nucleotides align to TRBD1. Germline CDR1 reads SGHKS; CDR2 reads YYEKEE (reference sequence). The CDR3 runs to 14 residues. With 2 bases clipped from V and 3 bases from J, the junction kept 3 bases outside the gene matches. The CDR3 loop reads CASSFRGQGYEQYF. The DNA of the CDR3 is TGTGCCAGCAGCTTCAGGGGACAGGGCTACGAGCAGTACTTC.

This chain uses TRBV7-9 with TRBJ2-1, with D tentatively TRBD1 (5 bases). The CDR3 runs to 15 residues. Germline V gene sequence: CDR1 SEHNR, CDR2 FQNEAQ (reference sequence). The V end lost 5 bases, the J end lost 7 bases, and 18 bases lay between the germline ends. The CDR3 loop is CASSRVSGLRNEQFF. For the CDR3, the DNA is TGTGCCAGCAGCCGAGTTTCAGGGCTCAGGAATGAGCAGTTCTTC.

DNA of the CDR3: TGTGCCAGCAGAGGGGGACAAGATTACGAGCAGTACTTC. Translated, it gives CASRGGQDYEQYF. V gene TRBV28 combines with J gene TRBJ2-7; possibly TRBD1 for D (6 bases). This CDR3 region has 13 residues. The V gene's germline CDR1 is MDHEN and CDR2 SYDVKM. With 6 bases removed from V and 4 bases from J, the gap between germline ends came to 13 bases.

This clone occurred a few times. The chain joins TRBV20-1 to TRBJ1-2, with TRBD1 identical over 9 bases. The germline CDR1 and CDR2 sequences are DFQATT and SNEGSKA (reference sequence). The junction had 3 bases not matched to a gene; V was cut back by 3 bases and J by 1 base. The CDR3 loop spans 14 amino acids. Written as DNA, the CDR3 is TGCAGTGCTAGTACAGGGGGCGATAACTATGGCTACACCTTC. Amino acids: CSASTGGDNYGYTF.

This rearrangement joins TRBV27 to TRBJ2-4; the D gene is possibly TRBD2 (5 bases). The CDR3 totals 17 residues. V was trimmed by 2 bases and J by 0 bases, leaving 14 bases between them. Looked up from germline, CDR1 is MNHEY and CDR2 is SMNVEV (reference sequence). CDR3 loop: CASSLGPGLLAKNIQYF. The DNA of the CDR3 is TGTGCCAGCAGTTTAGGCCCCGGACTTTTAGCCAAAAACATTCAGTACTTC.

The genes are TRBV6-1 and TRBJ1-2, with a possible D match to TRBD1 (5 bases). CDR1 and CDR2 (germline): MNHNS, SASEGT. The germline V and J ends were trimmed by 3 bases and 4 bases, with 12 bases remaining between them. The CDR3 spans 14 residues. The CDR3 region has the DNA TGTGCCAGCAGTGACCGGCAGGGCCCCTATGGCTACACCTTC. Translating gives CASSDRQGPYGYTF.

The chain links TRBV11-2 to TRBJ2-5, with 8 bases matching TRBD2. V shed 5 bases, J shed 4 bases, and the junction held 12 bases outside the gene matches. The CDR3 covers 16 residues. Germline V gene sequence: CDR1 SGHAT, CDR2 FQNNGV. CDR3 sequence reads: CASSPGRGGAVETQYF. CDR3 in DNA: TGTGCCAGCAGCCCCGGGAGGGGGGGGGCCGTAGAGACCCAGTACTTC.

This clone was picked up one time. The chain uses TRBV12-3 or TRBV12-4 and TRBJ2-1; D is ambiguous. This CDR3 region has 13 residues. Deletions cut 2 bases from V and 9 bases from J, with 11 bases between. The CDR3 DNA reads TGTGCCAGCAGTTTAAATATGGGCACTGAGCAGTTCTTC. Protein: CASSLNMGTEQFF.

This clone showed up just once. The chain is built from TRBV7-9 and TRBJ1-3; a possible D gene is TRBD1 (6 bases). Trimming pared 7 bases from V and 4 bases from J, leaving 14 bases between. This CDR3 comprises 14 residues. The germline gives CDR1 SEHNR, CDR2 FQNEAQ (reference sequence). Here the CDR3 reads CASNLDRRGNTIYF. The CDR3 coding sequence is TGTGCCAGCAACCTGGACAGAAGAGGAAACACCATATATTTT.

V and J are TRBV3-1 (or the pseudogene TRBV3-2) and TRBJ1-2; D call uncertain. Germline V CDR1 and CDR2: LGHDT, YNNKEL (reference sequence). CDR3 length: 15 residues. V lost 3 bases and J lost 8, with 19 bases in between. In DNA, the CDR3 is TGTGCCAGCAGCCAGCCGGGCCGAGGTACGGGGGGCTACACCTTC. Encoded protein: CASSQPGRGTGGYTF.

This rearrangement joins TRBV5-4 to TRBJ1-3; TRBD1 matches at 7 bases. V trimming: 6 bases; J trimming: 1 base; junction bases outside the gene matches: 13. The CDR3 is made up of 17 amino acids. The germline CDR1 and CDR2 sequences are SGHNT and YYREEE (reference sequence). In DNA, the CDR3 is TGTGCCAGCACCACCCGACAGGGTAGATATTCTGGAAACACCATATATTTT. Protein product: CASTTRQGRYSGNTIYF.

The chain recombines TRBV9 with TRBJ1-2; 7 bases align to TRBD1. The CDR3 length is 14 residues. Trimming cost V 4 bases and J 5 bases; bases outside gene matches: 8. Germline V gene lookup returns CDR1 SGDLS and CDR2 YYNGEE. Written as DNA, the CDR3 is TGTGCCAGCAGCAGGCGGACAGGTGGATATGGCTACACCTTC. This translates into CASSRRTGGYGYTF.

The chain couples TRBV7-6 to TRBJ1-6, with D perhaps matching TRBD1 (6 bases). The ends were cut back, 3 bases at V and 10 bases at J, with 19 bases in the middle. Germline values: CDR1 SGHVS, CDR2 FNYEAQ. This CDR3 has 16 amino acids. CDR3 in DNA: TGTGCCAGCAGCTTTAGCCCCAGGGGCGCAGGCTCACCCCTCCACTTT. Protein: CASSFSPRGAGSPLHF.

The rearrangement joins TRBV6-1 to TRBJ1-2, with 8 bases fitting TRBD1. Germline lookup yields CDR1 MNHNS and CDR2 SASEGT. Trimming took 3 bases from V and 4 from J; bases not matched to a gene: 10. The CDR3 consists of 16 residues. The CDR3 DNA follows: TGTGCCAGCAGTGACGGACAGGGCTTATGGAGCTATGGCTACACCTTC. Its protein product is CASSDGQGLWSYGYTF.

V usage is TRBV5-4 and J usage is TRBJ1-1, with 10 nucleotides matching TRBD1. Germline V gives CDR1 SGHNT, CDR2 YYREEE (reference sequence). This CDR3 spans 18 amino acids. The V gene end was trimmed by 4 bases and the J gene end by 3 bases; junction bases not matched to a gene: 15. The CDR3 bases are TGTGCCAGCAGCCGATTTCCTCCGGACAGGGGGTGGGACACTGAAGCTTTCTTT. Its translation is CASSRFPPDRGWDTEAFF. The full variable domain, in which reference TRBV5-4 and TRBJ1-1 provide the parts outside the CDR3, is ETGVTQSPTHLIKTRGQQVTLRCSSQSGHNTVSWYQQALGQGPQFIFQYYREEENGRGNFPPRFSGLQFPNYSSELNVNALELDDSALYLCASSRFPPDRGWDTEAFFGQGTRLTVV.